This T cell receptor (beta chain) is from a study of T-cell memory formation after mild COVID-19. Across the whole study: The study found TCR clusters largely donor specific.

In germline, CDR1 is SGDLS, CDR2 YYNGEE. This CDR3 is built from 13 residues. Deletions cut 3 bases from V and 2 bases from J, with 3 bases between. This clonotype has only a few counts. The authors produced TCR alpha and TCR beta cDNA libraries with sample barcodes and UMIs by 5'RACE using constant-segment primers. TCRdb itself ran the 5' RACE reads through MiXCR, one entry per CDR3 protein. The data show fewer than 400,000 distinct CDR3 sequences, 15% to 20% seen once. The clonotype originates from a man in his late teens or twenties who had mild COVID-19 (a few samples of this study predate the infection). Cell type and time point are not known. The V and J genes are TRBV9 and TRBJ2-6; D ambiguous. The sample consisted of PBMCs or a T cell subset sorted from them (not recorded which). The CDR3 nucleotides read TGTGCCAGCAGCGACACTGGGGCCAACGTCCTGACTTTC. It codes for CASSDTGANVLTF.